This passage covers 27 T cell receptor beta chains from one sample sequenced in a study of blood T cell repertoires in COVID-19. Profiled with immunoSEQ multiplex PCR; TCRdb holds only in-frame clones, not every one. The sample carries fewer than 75,000 clones, roughly nine tenths recorded once. Sequenced input: peripheral blood. Receptors were obtained from a human donor in a cohort sampled during active COVID-19.

For the CDR3, the DNA is TGTGCCAGCACCGAGACAGGGGGTGCCTACGAGCAGTACTTC. Protein product: CASTETGGAYEQYF. J is TRBJ2-7 and V is TRBV28; 9 bases align to TRBD1. The CDR3 has 14 residues. Germline values: CDR1 MDHEN, CDR2 SYDVKM. Trimming removed 7 bases from V and 2 bases from J; junction bases left unmatched: 6.

The DNA for the CDR3 is TGTGCCAGCAGCTTAAGCCCTTCCGCACAGTTAGGGACCCAGTACTTC. Translating gives CASSLSPSAQLGTQYF. This chain connects TRBV7-3 to TRBJ2-5, with D uncertain. This CDR3 has 16 amino acids. Per germline, CDR1 SGHTA and CDR2 FQGTGA. V was trimmed by 1 base and J by 7 bases, leaving 19 bases between them.

The rearrangement links TRBV11-2 to TRBJ2-1, with D unresolved. Trimming took off 3 bases at V and 7 bases at J, with 7 bases between the two ends. There are 12 residues in the CDR3. In germline, CDR1 is SGHAT, CDR2 FQNNGV. The CDR3 DNA reads as TGTGCCAGCAGCTTTTCCCATAATGAGCAGTTCTTC. The encoded protein is CASSFSHNEQFF.

This clone was seen a single time. The chain combines TRBV15 with TRBJ2-3, with 7 bases lining up with TRBD2. The CDR3 is made up of 16 amino acids. Losses at the gene ends were 0 bases for V and 4 bases for J; bases not matched to a gene: 7. The germline V gene encodes CDR1 LNHNV and CDR2 YYDKDF (reference sequence). CDR3 sequence (DNA): TGTGCCACCAGCAGAGATGGGGCGGGAGCAGCAGATACGCAGTATTTT. Translation: CATSRDGAGAADTQYF.

This rearrangement joins TRBV28 to TRBJ1-6, with D unresolved. V was pared by 6 bases and J by 4 bases, with 7 bases between. The CDR3 length is 13 residues. Germline loops: CDR1 MDHEN, CDR2 SYDVKM. Here the CDR3 reads CASSQMYNSPLHF. CDR3 DNA sequence: TGTGCCAGCAGCCAGATGTATAATTCACCCCTCCACTTT.

V is TRBV9 and J is TRBJ2-3, with 10 positions matching TRBD2. Germline trimming cut 0 bases from V and 0 bases from J; bases unmatched to any gene: 7. Germline-derived CDR1 and CDR2 are SGDLS and YYNGEE. This CDR3 region has 18 residues. CDR3 bases: TGTGCCAGCAGCGTAGCCCCTGAGACTAGCGGGAGCACAGATACGCAGTATTTT. It codes for CASSVAPETSGSTDTQYF.

The chain couples TRBV28 to TRBJ2-3; 7 positions agree with TRBD2. The CDR3 covers 15 residues. J gave up 5 bases and V 3 bases, and 8 bases lay outside the gene matches. Looked up from germline, CDR1 is MDHEN and CDR2 is SYDVKM. CDR3 coding DNA: TGTGCCAGCAGTTTTTCCGCGGGAGTTTTAGATACGCAGTATTTT. Protein: CASSFSAGVLDTQYF.

The chain couples TRBV2 to TRBJ1-1, with unresolved D. Germline-derived CDR1 and CDR2 are SNHLY and FYNNEI. V was pared by 3 bases and J by 6 bases, with 8 bases between. This CDR3 has 12 residues. For the CDR3, the DNA is TGTGCCAGCAGTGACCCCCCGGCTGAAGCTTTCTTT. Protein sequence: CASSDPPAEAFF. Full variable domain (remainder filled in from reference TRBV2 and TRBJ1-1): EPEVTQTPSHQVTQMGQEVILRCVPISNHLYFYWYRQILGQKVEFLVSFYNNEISEKSEIFDDQFSVERPDGSNFTLKIRSTKLEDSAMYFCASSDPPAEAFFGQGTRLTVV.

This sequence joins TRBV2 and TRBJ2-4, with D perhaps TRBD2 (5 bases). The V gene's germline CDR1 is SNHLY and CDR2 FYNNEI. This CDR3 is 16 amino acids long. The germline V and J ends were trimmed by 4 bases and 2 bases, with 15 bases remaining between them. CDR3 amino acids: CASSALEDSTKNIQYF. In DNA, the CDR3 is TGTGCCAGCAGTGCCTTGGAGGATAGCACCAAAAACATTCAGTACTTC.

The rearrangement uses TRBV5-4 and TRBJ2-3; no firm D call. The germline V gene encodes CDR1 SGHNT and CDR2 YYREEE (reference sequence). The length of the CDR3 is 14 residues. The V end lost 1 base, the J end lost 1 base, and 7 bases lay between the germline ends. DNA for the CDR3: TGTGCCAGCAGCTTGACAGCTCGCACAGATACGCAGTATTTT. It translates to CASSLTARTDTQYF.

V and J are TRBV28 and TRBJ2-1; TRBD2 aligns across 9 bases. V was pared by 5 bases and J by 4 bases, with 15 bases of the junction left unmatched. The CDR3 loop spans 18 amino acids. Looked up from germline, CDR1 is MDHEN and CDR2 is SYDVKM. This CDR3 is CASSDRLAGLGLYNEQFF. The CDR3 DNA sequence: TGTGCCAGCAGTGATAGGCTAGCGGGACTCGGATTGTACAATGAGCAGTTCTTC.

The genes are TRBV10-3 and TRBJ2-1; 7 bases fit TRBD2. The CDR3 contains 15 residues. Germline trimming cut 4 bases from V and 2 bases from J; bases unmatched to any gene: 5. Per the germline V gene, CDR1 is ENHRY and CDR2 is SYGVKD. The CDR3 protein is CAISVSSGTYNEQFF. CDR3 nucleotide sequence: TGTGCCATCAGTGTATCTAGCGGAACCTACAATGAGCAGTTCTTC.

V is TRBV19 and J is TRBJ2-7; 10 nucleotides match TRBD1. Per germline, CDR1 LNHDA and CDR2 SQIVND (reference sequence). V lost 5 bases and J lost 7; bases outside the gene matches: 5. The CDR3 is made up of 13 amino acids. The CDR3 DNA sequence: TGTGCCAGTAGTGTTGACAGGGGGCGAGAGCAGTACTTC. It yields the protein CASSVDRGREQYF.

The chain carries TRBV7-8 and TRBJ1-2; the D gene is possibly TRBD1 (6 bases). V was clipped by 4 bases and J by 3 bases, with 15 bases between them. The germline V gene has CDR1 SGHVS and CDR2 FQNEAQ. The CDR3 is made up of 15 amino acids. The CDR3 reads CASSYTGTKDYGYTF. The DNA for the CDR3 is TGTGCCAGCAGCTATACCGGGACAAAGGACTATGGCTACACCTTC.

CDR3 DNA: TGCAGCGTTGAAGGCTACCGCCAAGAGACCCAGTACTTC. Its translation is CSVEGYRQETQYF. This chain uses TRBV29-1 with TRBJ2-5; D not resolved. CDR3 length: 13 amino acids. V was trimmed by 1 base and J by 1 base, leaving 7 bases between them. CDR1 and CDR2 (germline): SQVTM, ANQGSEA.

This rearrangement joins TRBV12-2 to TRBJ1-3; the table's D call, TRBD1, was not checked against the DNA. TRBV12-2 is assigned pseudogene status. CDR3 length: 18 residues. CDR3 DNA sequence: TGTGCAAGTCGCTTGGGGCGACAGGGGGCGAAAGGGAGAAACACCATATATTTT. Residues: CASRLGRQGAKGRNTIYF.

As to this clone: Other DNA sequences within the sample encode an identical CDR3. The genes are TRBV6-5 and TRBJ2-7; the match to TRBD2 covers 7 bases. This CDR3 spans 14 amino acids. The germline gives CDR1 MNHEY, CDR2 SVGAGI. J lost 1 base, V lost 0 bases, and 0 bases had no gene match. DNA for the CDR3: TGTGCCAGCAGTTACTCGGGGGGGTCCTACGAGCAGTACTTC. It translates to CASSYSGGSYEQYF.

The chain carries TRBV6-5 and TRBJ2-5; D is possibly TRBD1 (6 bases). V was clipped by 6 bases and J by 1 base, with 12 bases between them. The CDR3 has 14 amino acids. Germline V gene sequence: CDR1 MNHEY, CDR2 SVGAGI. CDR3 amino acids: CASRHDRIQETQYF. The CDR3 DNA follows: TGTGCCAGCAGACACGACAGGATCCAAGAGACCCAGTACTTC.

In its sample, this clone was seen many times. The CDR3 is CASSLPGSEQYF. CDR3 DNA sequence: TGTGCCAGCAGTTTACCGGGAAGCGAGCAGTACTTC. This chain uses TRBV28 with TRBJ2-7, with D maybe TRBD2 (5 bases). With 2 bases removed from V and 6 bases from J, the gap between germline ends came to 8 bases. This CDR3 spans 12 amino acids. Germline V gene sequence: CDR1 MDHEN, CDR2 SYDVKM.

This chain joins TRBV7-9 and TRBJ2-1; D uncertain. The V end was cut by 6 bases, the J end by 0 bases, with 9 bases between. CDR3 length: 14 residues. CDR1 SEHNR and CDR2 FQNEAQ come from the germline V gene (reference sequence). CDR3 coding DNA: TGTGCCAGCAGTCTGGCTAGCTCCTACAATGAGCAGTTCTTC. Its translation: CASSLASSYNEQFF.

V and J are TRBV5-1 and TRBJ2-5; D perhaps matches TRBD1 (7 bases). The germline CDR1 and CDR2 sequences are SGHRS and YFSETQ. The CDR3 has 15 residues. With 4 bases removed from V and 2 bases from J, the gap between germline ends came to 15 bases. Here the CDR3 reads CASSGGRTGQETQYF. The CDR3 DNA reads as TGCGCCAGCAGCGGGGGGCGGACAGGACAAGAGACCCAGTACTTC.

The V gene is TRBV6-5, the J gene TRBJ2-1, with TRBD2 identical over 10 bases. CDR1 MNHEY and CDR2 SVGAGI come from the germline V gene. CDR3 size: 15 residues. With V trimmed by 8 bases and J by 0 bases, 4 bases remained unmatched. CDR3 region: CASGLAAASYNEQFF. CDR3 sequence (DNA): TGTGCCAGCGGACTAGCGGCTGCCTCCTACAATGAGCAGTTCTTC.

This chain joins TRBV18 and TRBJ2-2, with D possibly TRBD2 on 5 matching bases. The CDR3 sequence is 16 residues long. V was cut by 1 base and J by 3 bases, with 12 bases left in between. CDR1 is KGHSH, CDR2 LQKENI, per germline. The CDR3 reads CASSPLPNGDTGELFF. DNA for the CDR3: TGTGCCAGCTCACCACTCCCGAACGGGGACACCGGGGAGCTGTTTTTT.

The rearrangement links TRBV28 to TRBJ2-7; 7 bases line up with TRBD1. V shed 6 bases, J shed 3 bases, and the junction held 5 bases outside the gene matches. Germline CDR1 and CDR2: MDHEN and SYDVKM. The CDR3 loop spans 13 amino acids. CDR3 bases: TGTGCCAGCAGACGGACAGGCCTCTACGAGCAGTACTTC. Encoded protein: CASRRTGLYEQYF.

This chain uses TRBV28 with TRBJ2-1, with TRBD2 identical over 13 bases. The ends lost 5 bases at V and 9 bases at J; junction bases unmatched: 7. The CDR3 covers 15 residues. Looked up from germline, CDR1 is MDHEN and CDR2 is SYDVKM. CDR3 residues: CASSKQGTSGTEQFF. The CDR3 DNA reads as TGTGCCAGCAGTAAGCAAGGGACTAGCGGGACTGAGCAGTTCTTC.

This chain connects TRBV5-6 to TRBJ1-5; unclear D gene. Trimming removed 3 bases from V and 7 bases from J, with 14 bases in between. CDR1 and CDR2 (germline): SGHDT, YYEEEE. The CDR3 spans 14 residues. The CDR3 sequence is CASSSSGQRQPQHF. The CDR3 nucleotides read TGTGCCAGCAGCTCCTCAGGTCAAAGGCAGCCCCAGCATTTT. Combining the CDR3 with reference TRBV5-6 and TRBJ1-5 gives the whole variable domain DAGVTQSPTHLIKTRGQQVTLRCSPKSGHDTVSWYQQALGQGPQFIFQYYEEEERQRGNFPDRFSGHQFPNYSSELNVNALLLGDSALYLCASSSSGQRQPQHFGDGTRLSIL.

The rearrangement links TRBV21-1 to TRBJ2-5; TRBD1 reflects the table's D call only, with no check against the DNA. TRBV21-1 is recorded as a pseudogene. The CDR3 consists of 12 residues. CDR3 amino acids: CASSRNPRTQYF. The CDR3 DNA reads TGTGCCAGCAGCCGTAACCCCAGGACCCAGTACTTC.